The 14 T cell receptor beta chains given below trace back to one sample, sequenced in a study of T cell clonality in common variable immunodeficiency. Study findings and constraints: Fewer deletions and N-nucleotide insertions were reportedly seen in common variable immunodeficiency TCR beta sequences.

For these receptors, no antigen is known. Here immunoSEQ multiplex PCR was the method, and the copy in TCRdb shows in-frame clones only, minus some. The repertoire consists of tens of thousands of clones, none detected only once. Material: peripheral blood mononuclear cells. The receptors stem from a human donor with common variable immunodeficiency.

At least ten counts were recorded for this clone. Read data end 3 residues before the CDR3 end; the end is taken from the germline J gene. This chain uses TRBV30 with TRBJ2-4, with 7 bases identical to TRBD1. The germline V gene encodes CDR1 GTSNPN and CDR2 SVGIG (reference sequence). Germline trimming cut 3 bases from V and 2 bases from J; bases unmatched to any gene: 4. There are 14 residues in the CDR3. The CDR3 bases that were read are TGTGCCTGGAGGGGACAGCAATCCAAAAACATT. Translating gives CAWRGQQSKNI. The full CDR3 protein is CAWRGQQSKNIQYF.

This clone was counted between two and nine times. Read data end 3 residues before the CDR3 end; the end is taken from the germline J gene. The chain employs TRBV5-6 and TRBJ2-7, with 9 positions matching TRBD1. CDR1 is SGHDT, CDR2 YYEEEE, per germline. Germline trimming cut 3 bases from V and 5 bases from J; bases unmatched to any gene: 6. CDR3 size: 14 residues. The sequenced CDR3 bases are TGTGCCAGCAGCTCCCGGGACAGGGATCACGAG. Encoded protein: CASSSRDRDHE. The complete CDR3 sequence is CASSSRDRDHEQYF.

Concerning this clone itself: The CDR3 extends 3 residues past the end of the read, so its final part is completed from the germline J gene. The chain couples TRBV5-1 to TRBJ2-3; D remains unclear. The germline gives CDR1 SGHRS, CDR2 YFSETQ. V lost 0 bases and J 1 base, leaving 15 bases between the germline ends. The CDR3 runs to 17 residues. CDR3 sequence reads: CASSLVSGAGGTDTQYF. The DNA read from the CDR3 is TGCGCCAGCAGCTTGGTCTCAGGCGCCGGAGGCACAGATACG.

This clone was detected a few times. The sequenced fragment ends 3 residues before the CDR3 boundary, so the rest is inferred from the germline J gene. The V and J genes are TRBV18 and TRBJ2-5; 12 positions agree with TRBD2. The V and J ends lost 5 bases and 4 bases, in that order; junction bases with no gene match: 2. Germline V gives CDR1 KGHSH, CDR2 LQKENI. CDR3 length: 14 amino acids. The CDR3 loop is CASSMGLAGETQYF. The part of the CDR3 DNA that was read is TGTGCCAGCTCAATGGGACTAGCGGGAGAGACC.

This clone was seen ten or more times. The read ends 3 residues early relative to the CDR3; the germline J gene fills the gap. The gene calls are TRBV5-1 and TRBJ1-6, with TRBD1 matching 7 bases. The germline V gene encodes CDR1 SGHRS and CDR2 YFSETQ. V dropped 0 bases and J dropped 4; count of bases not matched to a gene: 4. The CDR3 has 16 amino acids. CDR3 DNA (partial): TGCGCCAGCAGCTTGGTGGTGGGACAGTATAATTCACCC. Its protein is CASSLVVGQYNSP. From start to end, the CDR3 is CASSLVVGQYNSPLHF.

This clone showed up many times. The CDR3 here is CASSQGGVSTDTQYF. The CDR3 DNA, read in part, is TGTGCCAGCAGTCAAGGGGGGGTGAGCACAGATACG. The V gene is TRBV6-1, the J gene TRBJ2-3; D might be TRBD2 (7 bases). Read coverage stops 3 residues before the CDR3 terminus; the germline J gene supplies the remainder. Germline CDR1 MNHNS, CDR2 SASEGT. The CDR3 runs 15 residues. Trimming stripped 5 bases from V and 0 bases from J, with 12 bases between.

CDR3 region: CASSPLDRGLRMGELFF. The sequenced part of the CDR3 DNA is TGTGCCAGCAGTCCCCTCGACAGGGGGCTAAGAATGGGGGAG. V usage is TRBV2 and J usage is TRBJ2-2, with 10 bases lining up with TRBD1. The read terminates 3 residues ahead of where the CDR3 ends, so the germline J gene completes it. CDR1 SNHLY and CDR2 FYNNEI come from the germline V gene. The ends lost 5 bases at V and 8 bases at J; junction bases unmatched: 14. The CDR3 is made up of 17 amino acids.

In the case of this clone: The read comes to an end 3 residues before the CDR3 does, leaving the germline J gene to fill in the end. The chain is built from TRBV20-1 and TRBJ2-5, with 14 bases fitting TRBD2. Germline V gene data show CDR1 as DFQATT and CDR2 as SNEGSKA (reference sequence). V shed 0 bases, J shed 5 bases, and the junction held 5 bases outside the gene matches. This CDR3 contains 16 residues. The CDR3 sequence is CSARDLGLAGGETQYF. The part of the CDR3 DNA that was read is TGCAGTGCTAGAGATTTAGGACTAGCGGGAGGTGAGACC.

This clone was found many times. Here the CDR3 reads CSARDSGGGYTF. The sequenced CDR3 bases are TGCAGTGCTAGAGATTCAGGGGGCGGC. The J gene is TRBJ1-2, the V gene TRBV20-1, with 8 bases aligning to TRBD1. The read terminates 3 residues before the CDR3 end, so the remaining end is supplied by the germline J gene. CDR1 and CDR2 (germline): DFQATT, SNEGSKA (reference sequence). This CDR3 contains 12 residues.

This clone was seen ten or more times. From the germline J gene comes the end of the CDR3, since the read stops 3 residues before it. The chain has TRBV29-1 and TRBJ1-1, with D tentatively TRBD1 (5 bases). V shed 0 bases and J shed 2 bases, with 10 bases lying between them. The CDR3 is made up of 14 amino acids. Germline V gene sequence: CDR1 SQVTM, CDR2 ANQGSEA. The CDR3 bases that were read are TGCAGCGTTGAAGATGGGGGGGACAACACTGAA. Translating it yields CSVEDGGDNTE. The complete CDR3 sequence is CSVEDGGDNTEAFF. The complete variable domain, with remaining parts taken from reference TRBV29-1 and TRBJ1-1, reads SAVISQKPSRDICQRGTSLTIQCQVDSQVTMMFWYRQQPGQSLTLIATANQGSEATYESGFVIDKFPISRPNLTFSTLTVSNMSPEDSSIYLCSVEDGGDNTEAFFGQGTRLTVV.

This clone has a count of ten or more. From the germline J gene comes the end of the CDR3, since the read stops 3 residues before it. This chain connects TRBV10-3 to TRBJ2-1; 10 nucleotides line up with TRBD1. Germline CDR1 ENHRY, CDR2 SYGVKD. J was trimmed by 9 bases and V by 2 bases; bases with no gene match: 10. The CDR3 loop spans 16 amino acids. Here the CDR3 reads CAISEPGQGTSLEQFF. The sequenced part of the CDR3 DNA is TGTGCCATCAGTGAGCCGGGACAGGGGACTTCCCTTGAG.

In the case of this clone: The observed sequence ends 3 residues before the CDR3 terminus, with the missing tail filled in from the germline J gene. The chain joins TRBV7-9 to TRBJ2-2; 7 nucleotides align to TRBD2. CDR3 length: 13 residues. Per the germline V gene, CDR1 is SEHNR and CDR2 is FQNEAQ (reference sequence). V was clipped by 3 bases and J by 6 bases; unmatched bases: 1. The DNA read from the CDR3 is TGTGCCAGCAGCTTGACTAGCTCCGGGGAG. It is translated as CASSLTSSGE. The entire CDR3 sequence reads CASSLTSSGELFF.

At least ten counts were recorded for this clone. The read terminates 3 residues ahead of where the CDR3 ends, so the germline J gene completes it. V is TRBV6-1 and J is TRBJ2-6, with a tentative D call TRBD1 (5 bases). The germline V and J ends were trimmed by 0 bases and 3 bases, with 9 bases remaining between them. The CDR3 runs to 16 residues. Germline V lookup: CDR1 MNHNS, CDR2 SASEGT. The DNA read from the CDR3 is TGTGCCAGCAGTGAAGCCCAGGGTTTTGGGGCCAACGTC. This encodes CASSEAQGFGANV. The entire CDR3 sequence reads CASSEAQGFGANVLTF.

Concerning this clone itself: The read ends 3 residues shy of where the CDR3 ends; the end is completed using the germline J gene. The chain links TRBV19 to TRBJ1-4; D not certain. In germline, CDR1 is LNHDA, CDR2 SQIVND (reference sequence). The CDR3 is 15 residues long. V lost 5 bases, J lost 3 bases, and 13 bases lay in between. CDR3 amino acids: CASSLPIGANEKLFF. The DNA read from the CDR3 is TGTGCCAGTAGTCTCCCTATCGGGGCTAATGAAAAA.